This T cell receptor (beta chain) was documented in a study of tumor-infiltrating lymphocytes in primary liver carcinoma. Both RNA and DNA were isolated together from about 20-30 mg of bulk tissue that had not been sorted. Each tumor specimen held more than 90% viable tumor cells. Making TCR beta cDNA involved approximately 480 ng total RNA and a constant-region primer. Modified slightly, ARM-PCR produced TCR beta libraries over three nested multiplex PCR rounds. Researchers ran the first two PCR rounds for approximately 9 cycles each with TRBV1-TRBV30 forward primers and a C-beta reverse primer. TCRdb passed the multiplex PCR reads through MiXCR, listing each CDR3 protein once. The table has 70,000 to 85,000 distinct CDR3 sequences, 71% seen once. Study results and caveats: With p = 0.039, the top-250-clone fraction in tumors significantly exceeded that in blood.

This clonotype was counted a single time. No antigen is known for it. At one boundary the junction diverges from the germline segment, which might be a read error. The CDR3 runs 17 residues. Germline CDR1 SGHAT, CDR2 FQNNGV. The sample was liver tumor tissue from sampling region 4. Subset in this sample: tumor region T4, right-lateral pole. This TCR derives from an older woman with primary liver carcinoma and hepatitis B virus infection. The V gene is TRBV11-2, the J gene TRBJ2-1; 7 bases agree with TRBD1. This CDR3 is CAGNLRPGQRSYNEQFF. The DNA of the CDR3 is TGTGCCGGCAACTTACGACCGGGACAGAGATCCTACAATGAGCAGTTCTTT.